These 14 T cell receptor beta chains originate from one sample sequenced in a study of blood T cell repertoires in COVID-19. Here immunoSEQ multiplex PCR was the method, and the copy in TCRdb shows in-frame clones only, minus some. Of 200,000 to 250,000 clones in the sample, roughly 80% are singletons; the top ten hold approximately 1.8%. The sample was PBMCs or T cells enriched from blood (not recorded which). These receptors were obtained from a man in his fifties or sixties who had recovered from COVID-19.

The chain recombines TRBV3-1 (or the pseudogene TRBV3-2) with TRBJ2-4; perhaps TRBD1 as D (5 bases). The CDR3 is made up of 16 amino acids. Trimming took off 4 bases at V and 3 bases at J, with 16 bases between the two ends. CDR1 is LGHDT and CDR2 is YNNKEL in the germline V gene (reference sequence). CDR3 in amino acids: CASSPLIGVSKNIQYF. The CDR3 coding sequence is TGTGCCAGCAGCCCACTAATAGGGGTTAGCAAAAACATTCAGTACTTC.

V usage is TRBV5-1 and J usage is TRBJ1-1; D may be TRBD1 (6 bases). V was clipped by 0 bases and J by 3 bases, with 9 bases between them. Per the germline V gene, CDR1 is SGHRS and CDR2 is YFSETQ. CDR3 length: 14 residues. The chain's CDR3 is CASSLAGVDTEAFF. The CDR3 DNA sequence: TGCGCCAGCAGCTTGGCAGGGGTGGACACTGAAGCTTTCTTT.

The rearrangement joins TRBV19 to TRBJ1-1; no definite D call. This CDR3 comprises 14 residues. The V end was cut by 0 bases, the J end by 8 bases, with 13 bases between. Germline V gene sequence: CDR1 LNHDA, CDR2 SQIVND (reference sequence). The DNA for the CDR3 is TGTGCCAGTAGTATAGAAGTTTGGCGGCGGGAAGCTTTCTTT. Its protein is CASSIEVWRREAFF.

This clone was counted only a few times. The chain is built from TRBV5-4 and TRBJ2-7, with 9 bases identical to TRBD1. V was clipped by 4 bases and J by 3 bases; unmatched bases: 5. CDR1 is SGHNT, CDR2 YYREEE, per germline (reference sequence). CDR3 size: 14 residues. This CDR3 is CASSTRDRVYEQYF. Here the CDR3 DNA reads TGTGCCAGCAGCACCCGGGACAGGGTCTACGAGCAGTACTTC. The variable domain in full, with the rest retrieved from reference TRBV5-4 and TRBJ2-7, is ETGVTQSPTHLIKTRGQQVTLRCSSQSGHNTVSWYQQALGQGPQFIFQYYREEENGRGNFPPRFSGLQFPNYSSELNVNALELDDSALYLCASSTRDRVYEQYFGPGTRLTVT.

The rearrangement links TRBV2 to TRBJ2-3; D is perhaps TRBD1 (5 bases). V was trimmed by 3 bases and J by 5 bases, leaving 12 bases between them. The CDR3 spans 14 residues. Germline loops: CDR1 SNHLY, CDR2 FYNNEI. In DNA, the CDR3 is TGTGCCAGCAGTGATCAGGGCCGCGGAGATACGCAGTATTTT. Protein product: CASSDQGRGDTQYF.

The chain employs TRBV14 and TRBJ2-2; D not resolved. The germline V and J ends were trimmed by 0 bases and 0 bases, with 8 bases remaining between them. The length of the CDR3 is 16 residues. Germline CDR1 reads SGHDN; CDR2 reads FVKESK. The CDR3 loop is CASSQDAGTNTGELFF. The CDR3 bases are TGTGCCAGCAGCCAAGACGCCGGTACGAACACCGGGGAGCTGTTTTTT.

This clone was observed a few times. The V call is TRBV6-2 or TRBV6-3, the J call TRBJ1-5, with 9 bases lining up with TRBD1. The V gene's germline CDR1 is MNHEY and CDR2 SVGEGT. V lost 5 bases, J lost 5 bases, and 4 bases stayed unmatched. CDR3 length: 14 residues. This CDR3 is CASSTGQGDQPQHF. The DNA of the CDR3 is TGTGCCAGCAGTACGGGACAGGGAGATCAGCCCCAGCATTTT.

The chain carries TRBV3-1 (or the pseudogene TRBV3-2) and TRBJ2-7; 9 bases line up with TRBD1. This CDR3 region has 15 residues. Unmatched junction bases numbered 3, after V lost 1 base and J lost 2 bases. CDR1 is LGHDT and CDR2 is YNNKEL in the germline V gene (reference sequence). The CDR3 DNA reads TGTGCCAGCAGCCAAGTACAGGGGGCTGCCTACGAGCAGTACTTC. The encoded protein is CASSQVQGAAYEQYF.

The chain employs TRBV11-3 and TRBJ1-6; D possibly corresponds to TRBD1 (5 bases). In germline, CDR1 is SGHNT, CDR2 YENEEA. The ends were cut back, 1 base at V and 10 bases at J, with 11 bases in the middle. The CDR3 loop spans 14 amino acids. CDR3 amino acids: CASSLVGWGSPLHF. CDR3 DNA: TGTGCCAGCAGCTTAGTAGGGTGGGGCTCACCCCTCCACTTT.

The genes are TRBV3-1 (or the pseudogene TRBV3-2) and TRBJ1-4; TRBD1 aligns across 9 bases. CDR3 length: 15 residues. V gave up 5 bases and J gave up 14 bases; unmatched junction bases: 15. Germline lookup yields CDR1 LGHDT and CDR2 YNNKEL (reference sequence). CDR3 sequence: CASSRTVPGTGNLFF. In DNA, the CDR3 is TGTGCCAGCAGCAGAACAGTGCCGGGGACAGGGAATCTGTTTTTT.

The gene calls are TRBV3-1 (or the pseudogene TRBV3-2) and TRBJ2-3; D perhaps matches TRBD1 (5 bases). Deletions cut 4 bases from V and 0 bases from J, with 11 bases between. CDR3 size: 15 residues. In germline, CDR1 is LGHDT, CDR2 YNNKEL (reference sequence). The CDR3 loop is CASSLTAGSTDTQYF. CDR3 DNA sequence: TGTGCCAGCAGCCTAACGGCAGGGAGCACAGATACGCAGTATTTT.

The chain couples TRBV6-5 to TRBJ2-7, with a possible D match to TRBD2 (6 bases). Germline CDR1 and CDR2: MNHEY and SVGAGI. This CDR3 spans 13 amino acids. Trimming shortened V by 2 bases and J by 2 bases, and 7 bases separated the two germline ends. CDR3 region: CASSYGEAYEQYF. CDR3 nucleotide sequence: TGTGCCAGCAGTTACGGGGAGGCCTACGAGCAGTACTTC.

This clone showed up just once. The chain joins TRBV27 to TRBJ1-1; 8 bases map to TRBD1. V lost 7 bases, J lost 4 bases, and 8 bases stayed unmatched. The CDR3 loop spans 14 amino acids. CDR1 is MNHEY, CDR2 SMNVEV, per germline (reference sequence). DNA for the CDR3: TGTGCCAGCACCAGACAGGGGCCGAGCACTGAAGCTTTCTTT. It specifies CASTRQGPSTEAFF.

The V and J genes are TRBV5-1 and TRBJ2-3, with D maybe TRBD1 (6 bases). This CDR3 has 13 residues. CDR1 is SGHRS and CDR2 is YFSETQ in the germline V gene. Trimming removed 2 bases from V and 3 bases from J, with 7 bases in between. The CDR3 DNA reads as TGCGCCAGCAGCTTACAGGGAACAGATACGCAGTATTTT. Translated: CASSLQGTDTQYF.